The 2 T cell receptor beta chains presented below share a single source sample, sequenced in a study of CXCR3-negative and CXCR3-positive naive CD8 T cells. Study-wide results and caveats: CXCR3-negative naive cells had less hydrophobic TRB CDR3s than did CXCR3-positive naive cells.

The authors prepared UMI-labeled TRB cDNA libraries by 5' RACE. TCRdb re-called the 5' RACE reads; every CDR3 protein appears as one record, without DNA. The table lists around 120,000 distinct CDR3 sequences. These receptors have no identified antigens. Sequencing used naive CXCR3+ CD8+ T cells from blood. The sample's subset: CD45RO-CCR7+CD27+CD95- naive CD8+ T cells expressing CXCR3 (TNR3+). The receptors stem from a human donor in good health. Some clones in this sample may be carry-over from other donors' samples.

The genes are TRBV7-2 and TRBJ2-7; TCRdb designates TRBD1, a call that cannot be tested without DNA. This CDR3 has 15 amino acids. Germline V CDR1 and CDR2: SGHTA, FQGNSA. This CDR3 reads CASSSTGHQSDEQYF. Full variable domain (remainder filled in from reference TRBV7-2 and TRBJ2-7): GAGVSQSPSNKVTEKGKDVELRCDPISGHTALYWYRQSLGQGLEFLIYFQGNSAPDKSGLPSDRFSAERTGGSVSTLTIQRTQQEDSAVYLCASSSTGHQSDEQYFGPGTRLTVT.

This chain links TRBV7-6 with TRBJ1-2; with no DNA, the TCRdb D assignment of TRBD1 cannot be verified. Germline CDR1 SGHVS, CDR2 FNYEAQ. The CDR3 consists of 15 residues. The CDR3 protein is CASSLGQESSYGYTF.